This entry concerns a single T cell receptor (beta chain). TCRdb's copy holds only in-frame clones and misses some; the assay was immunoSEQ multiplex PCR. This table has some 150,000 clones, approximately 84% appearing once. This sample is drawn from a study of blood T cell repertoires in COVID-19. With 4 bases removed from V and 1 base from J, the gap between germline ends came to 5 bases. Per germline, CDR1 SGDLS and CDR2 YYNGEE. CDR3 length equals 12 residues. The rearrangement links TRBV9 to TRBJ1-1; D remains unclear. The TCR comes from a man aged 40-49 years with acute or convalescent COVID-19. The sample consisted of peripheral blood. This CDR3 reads CASSSWNTEAFF. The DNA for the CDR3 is TGTGCCAGCAGCTCCTGGAACACTGAAGCTTTCTTT.